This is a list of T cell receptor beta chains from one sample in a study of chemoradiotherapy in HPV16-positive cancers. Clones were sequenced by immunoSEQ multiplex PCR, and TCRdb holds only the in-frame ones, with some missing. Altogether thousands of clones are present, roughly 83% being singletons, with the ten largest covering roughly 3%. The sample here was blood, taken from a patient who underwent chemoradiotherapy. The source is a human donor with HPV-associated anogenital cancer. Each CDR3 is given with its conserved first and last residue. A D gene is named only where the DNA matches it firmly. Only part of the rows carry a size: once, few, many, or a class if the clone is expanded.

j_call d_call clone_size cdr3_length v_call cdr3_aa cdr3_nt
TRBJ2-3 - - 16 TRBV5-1 CASSLEGRPSTDTQYF TGCGCCAGCAGCTTGGAGGGACGGCCTAGCACAGATACGCAGTATTTT
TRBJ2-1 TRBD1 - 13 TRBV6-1 CASRISQGGEQFF TGTGCCAGCAGGATCTCACAGGGGGGCGAGCAGTTCTTC
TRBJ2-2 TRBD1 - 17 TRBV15 CATSGPPGQGTTGELFF TGTGCCACCAGCGGCCCTCCGGGACAGGGAACCACCGGGGAGCTGTTTTTT
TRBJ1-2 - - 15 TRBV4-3 CASSQGSHWTDGYTF TGCGCCAGCAGCCAAGGTTCCCATTGGACAGATGGCTACACCTTC
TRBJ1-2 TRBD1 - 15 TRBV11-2 CASSSNRGPIYGYTF TGTGCCAGCAGCTCGAACAGGGGGCCTATCTATGGCTACACCTTC
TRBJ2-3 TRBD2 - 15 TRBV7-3 CASSFGGAGTDTQYF TGTGCCAGCAGCTTCGGGGGGGCCGGCACAGATACGCAGTATTTT
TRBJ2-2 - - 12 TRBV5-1 CASSWQGGELFF TGCGCCAGCAGCTGGCAGGGCGGGGAGCTGTTTTTT
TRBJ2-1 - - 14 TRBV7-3 CASSLSRTYNEQFF TGTGCCAGCAGCTTAAGCAGAACCTACAATGAGCAGTTCTTC
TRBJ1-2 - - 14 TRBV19 CASSIARANYGYTF TGTGCCAGTAGTATTGCCCGGGCCAACTATGGCTACACCTTC
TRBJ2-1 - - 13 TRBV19 CASSIYSLDEQFF TGTGCCAGTAGTATTTACAGCCTGGATGAGCAGTTCTTC
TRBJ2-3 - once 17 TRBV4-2 CASSQEGYRASTDTQYF TGTGCCAGCAGCCAAGAGGGCTACCGCGCTAGCACAGATACGCAGTATTTT
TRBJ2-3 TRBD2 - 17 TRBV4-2 CASSPRTSGGFTDTQYF TGTGCCAGCAGCCCCCGGACTAGCGGGGGATTTACAGATACGCAGTATTTT